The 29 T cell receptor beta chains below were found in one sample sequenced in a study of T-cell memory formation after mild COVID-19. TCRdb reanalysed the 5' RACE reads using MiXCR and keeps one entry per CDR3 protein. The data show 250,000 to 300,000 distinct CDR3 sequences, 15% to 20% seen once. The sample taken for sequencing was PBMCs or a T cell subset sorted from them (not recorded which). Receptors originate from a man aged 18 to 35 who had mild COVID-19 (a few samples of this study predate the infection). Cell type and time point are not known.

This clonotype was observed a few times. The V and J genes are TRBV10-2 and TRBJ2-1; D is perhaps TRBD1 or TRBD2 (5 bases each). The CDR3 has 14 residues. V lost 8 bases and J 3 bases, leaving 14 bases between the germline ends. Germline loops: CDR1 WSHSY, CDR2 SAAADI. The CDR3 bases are TGCGCCAGCCTTATATCTGGGGGCTACAATGAGCAGTTCTTC. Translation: CASLISGGYNEQFF.

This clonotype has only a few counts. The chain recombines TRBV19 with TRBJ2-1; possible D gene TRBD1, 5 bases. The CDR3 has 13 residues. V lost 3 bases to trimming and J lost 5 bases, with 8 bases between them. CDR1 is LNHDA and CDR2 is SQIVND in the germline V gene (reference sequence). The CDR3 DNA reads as TGTGCCAGTAGTATCCAACAGGACAATGAGCAGTTCTTC. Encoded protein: CASSIQQDNEQFF.

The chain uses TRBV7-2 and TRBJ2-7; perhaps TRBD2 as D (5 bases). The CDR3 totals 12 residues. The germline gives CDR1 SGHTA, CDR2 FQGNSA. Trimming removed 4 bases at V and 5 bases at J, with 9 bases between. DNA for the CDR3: TGTGCCAGCAGCTCCTCGGGGAACGAGCAGTACTTC. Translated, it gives CASSSSGNEQYF.

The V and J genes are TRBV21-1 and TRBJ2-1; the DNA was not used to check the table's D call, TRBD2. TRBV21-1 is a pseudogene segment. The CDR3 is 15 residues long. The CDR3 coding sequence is TGTGCCAGCAGCAAAATGACTAGCGGGGGTAATGAGCAGTTCTTC. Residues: CASSKMTSGGNEQFF.

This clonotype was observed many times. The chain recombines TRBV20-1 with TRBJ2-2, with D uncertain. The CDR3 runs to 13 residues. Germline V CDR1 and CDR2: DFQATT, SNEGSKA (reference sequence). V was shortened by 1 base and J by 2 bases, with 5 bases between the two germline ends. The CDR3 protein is CSARVINTGELFF. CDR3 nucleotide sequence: TGCAGTGCTAGAGTTATAAACACCGGGGAGCTGTTTTTT.

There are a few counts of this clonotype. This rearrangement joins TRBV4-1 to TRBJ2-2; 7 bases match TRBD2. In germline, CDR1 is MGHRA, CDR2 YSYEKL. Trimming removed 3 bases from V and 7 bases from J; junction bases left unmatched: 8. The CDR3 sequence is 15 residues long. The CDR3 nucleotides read TGCGCCAGCAGCCAGCCCGGGGGGACCAGCGGGGAGCTGTTTTTT. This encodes CASSQPGGTSGELFF.

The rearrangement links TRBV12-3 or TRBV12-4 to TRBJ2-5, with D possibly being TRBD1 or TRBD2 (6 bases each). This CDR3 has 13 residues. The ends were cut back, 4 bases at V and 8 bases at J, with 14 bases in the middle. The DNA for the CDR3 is TGTGCCAGCAGTTCCCCCCCCGGGGGCACCCAGTACTTC. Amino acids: CASSSPPGGTQYF.

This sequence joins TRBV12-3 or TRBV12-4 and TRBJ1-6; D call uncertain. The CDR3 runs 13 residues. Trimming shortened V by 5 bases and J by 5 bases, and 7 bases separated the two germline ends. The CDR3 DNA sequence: TGTGCCAGCAGTCCTTTCAATAATTCACCCCTCCACTTT. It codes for CASSPFNNSPLHF.

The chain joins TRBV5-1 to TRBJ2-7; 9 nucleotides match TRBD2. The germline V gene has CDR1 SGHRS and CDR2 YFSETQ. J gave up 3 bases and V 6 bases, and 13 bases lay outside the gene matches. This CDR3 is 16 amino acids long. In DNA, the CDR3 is TGCGCCAGCACCTCCGAGGGGGATAGCGGGGGCTACGAGCAGTACTTC. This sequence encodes CASTSEGDSGGYEQYF. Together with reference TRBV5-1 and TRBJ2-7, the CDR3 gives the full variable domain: KAGVTQTPRYLIKTRGQQVTLSCSPISGHRSVSWYQQTPGQGLQFLFEYFSETQRNKGNFPGRFSGRQFSNSRSEMNVSTLELGDSALYLCASTSEGDSGGYEQYFGPGTRLTVT.

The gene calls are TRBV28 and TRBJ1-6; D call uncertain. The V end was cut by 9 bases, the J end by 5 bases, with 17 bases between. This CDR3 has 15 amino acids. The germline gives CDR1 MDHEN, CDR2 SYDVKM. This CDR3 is CARPQLSTNNSPLHF. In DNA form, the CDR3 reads TGTGCCAGGCCCCAATTGAGTACGAATAATTCACCCCTCCACTTT.

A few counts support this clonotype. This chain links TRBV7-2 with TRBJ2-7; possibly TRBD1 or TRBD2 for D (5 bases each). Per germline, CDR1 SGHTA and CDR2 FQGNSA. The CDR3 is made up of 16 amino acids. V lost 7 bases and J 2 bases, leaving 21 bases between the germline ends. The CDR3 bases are TGTGCCAGCACCGCTCCGGGGACCAGAAATACCTACGAGCAGTACTTC. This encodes CASTAPGTRNTYEQYF.

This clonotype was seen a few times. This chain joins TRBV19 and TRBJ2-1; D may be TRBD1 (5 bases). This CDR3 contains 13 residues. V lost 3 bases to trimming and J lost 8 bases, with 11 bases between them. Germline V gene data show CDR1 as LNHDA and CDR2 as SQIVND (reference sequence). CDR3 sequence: CASSIGWGHEQFF. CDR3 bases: TGTGCCAGTAGTATCGGCTGGGGCCATGAGCAGTTCTTC.

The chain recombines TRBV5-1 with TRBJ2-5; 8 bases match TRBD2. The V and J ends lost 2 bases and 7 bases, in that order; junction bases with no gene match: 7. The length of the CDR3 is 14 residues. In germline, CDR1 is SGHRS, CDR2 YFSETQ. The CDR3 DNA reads TGCGCCAGCAGCTTATCGGGGGGGCCGGTGACCCAGTACTTC. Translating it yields CASSLSGGPVTQYF. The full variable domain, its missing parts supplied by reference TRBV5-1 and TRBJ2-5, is KAGVTQTPRYLIKTRGQQVTLSCSPISGHRSVSWYQQTPGQGLQFLFEYFSETQRNKGNFPGRFSGRQFSNSRSEMNVSTLELGDSALYLCASSLSGGPVTQYFGPGTRLLVL.

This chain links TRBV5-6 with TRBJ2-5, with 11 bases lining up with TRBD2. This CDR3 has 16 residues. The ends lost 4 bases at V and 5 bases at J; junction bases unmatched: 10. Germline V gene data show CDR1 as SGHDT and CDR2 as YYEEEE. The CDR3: CASSPKLLAGVETQYF. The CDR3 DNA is TGTGCCAGCAGCCCGAAGTTACTAGCGGGGGTGGAGACCCAGTACTTC.

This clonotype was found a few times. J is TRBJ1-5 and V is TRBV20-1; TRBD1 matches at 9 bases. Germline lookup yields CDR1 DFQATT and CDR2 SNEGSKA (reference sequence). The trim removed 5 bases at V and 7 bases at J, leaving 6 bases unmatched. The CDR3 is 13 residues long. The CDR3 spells CSASEGQGQPQHF. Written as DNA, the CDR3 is TGCAGTGCTTCCGAGGGACAGGGCCAGCCCCAGCATTTT.

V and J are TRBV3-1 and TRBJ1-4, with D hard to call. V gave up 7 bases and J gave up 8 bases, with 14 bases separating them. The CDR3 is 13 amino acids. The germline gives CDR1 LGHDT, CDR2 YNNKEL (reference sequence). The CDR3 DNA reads TGTGCCAGCACCCACCCGTCGAAGGAAAAACTGTTTTTT. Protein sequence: CASTHPSKEKLFF. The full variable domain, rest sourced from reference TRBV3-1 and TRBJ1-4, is DTAVSQTPKYLVTQMGNDKSIKCEQNLGHDTMYWYKQDSKKFLKIMFSYNNKELIINETVPNRFSPKSPDKAHLNLHINSLELGDSAVYFCASTHPSKEKLFFGSGTQLSVL.

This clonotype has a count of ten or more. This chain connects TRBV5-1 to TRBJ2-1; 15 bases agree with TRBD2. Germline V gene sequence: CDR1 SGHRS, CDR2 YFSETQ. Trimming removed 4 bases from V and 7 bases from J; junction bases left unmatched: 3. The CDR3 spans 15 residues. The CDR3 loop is CASSQGLAGGNEQFF. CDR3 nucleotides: TGCGCCAGCAGCCAGGGACTAGCGGGGGGTAATGAGCAGTTCTTC.

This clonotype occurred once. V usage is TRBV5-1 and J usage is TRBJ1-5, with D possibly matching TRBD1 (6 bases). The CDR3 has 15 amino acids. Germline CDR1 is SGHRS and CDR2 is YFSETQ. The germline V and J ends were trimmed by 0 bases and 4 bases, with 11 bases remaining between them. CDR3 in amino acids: CASSLGDTINQPQHF. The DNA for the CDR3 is TGCGCCAGCAGCTTGGGGGACACGATTAATCAGCCCCAGCATTTT.

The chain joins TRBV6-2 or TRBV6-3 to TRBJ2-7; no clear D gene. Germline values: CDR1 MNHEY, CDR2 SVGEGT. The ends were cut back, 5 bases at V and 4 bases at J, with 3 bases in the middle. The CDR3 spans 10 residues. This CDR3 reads CASSHYEQYF. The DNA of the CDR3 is TGTGCCAGCAGTCATTACGAGCAGTACTTC.

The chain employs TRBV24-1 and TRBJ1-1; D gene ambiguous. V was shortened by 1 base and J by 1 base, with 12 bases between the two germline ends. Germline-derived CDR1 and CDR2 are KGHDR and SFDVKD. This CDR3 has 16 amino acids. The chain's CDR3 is CATSDLTVRWNTEAFF. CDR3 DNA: TGTGCCACCAGTGATTTAACAGTCAGGTGGAACACTGAAGCTTTCTTT.

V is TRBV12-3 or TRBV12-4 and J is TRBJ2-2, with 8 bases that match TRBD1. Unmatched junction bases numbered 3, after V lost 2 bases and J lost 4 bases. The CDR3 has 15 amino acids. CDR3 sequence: CASSLRQGSTGELFF. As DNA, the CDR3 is TGTGCCAGCAGTTTAAGACAGGGGAGCACCGGGGAGCTGTTTTTT.

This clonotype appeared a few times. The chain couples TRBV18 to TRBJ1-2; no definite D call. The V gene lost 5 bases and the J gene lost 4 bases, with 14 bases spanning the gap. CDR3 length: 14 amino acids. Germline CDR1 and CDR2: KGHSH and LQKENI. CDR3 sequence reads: CASSAPSGLYGYTF. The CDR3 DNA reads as TGTGCCAGCTCAGCCCCCTCCGGGCTCTATGGCTACACCTTC. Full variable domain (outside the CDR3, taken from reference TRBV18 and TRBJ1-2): NAGVMQNPRHLVRRRGQEARLRCSPMKGHSHVYWYRQLPEEGLKFMVYLQKENIIDESGMPKERFSAEFPKEGPSILRIQQVVRGDSAAYFCASSAPSGLYGYTFGSGTRLTVV.

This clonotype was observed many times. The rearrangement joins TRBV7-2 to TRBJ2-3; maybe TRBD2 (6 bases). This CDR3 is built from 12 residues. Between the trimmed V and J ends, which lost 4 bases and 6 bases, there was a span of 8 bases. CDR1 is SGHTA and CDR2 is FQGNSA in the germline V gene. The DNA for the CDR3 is TGTGCCAGCAGCTCCCTAGCGGATACGCAGTATTTT. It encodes CASSSLADTQYF. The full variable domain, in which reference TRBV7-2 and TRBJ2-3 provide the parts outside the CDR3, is GAGVSQSPSNKVTEKGKDVELRCDPISGHTALYWYRQSLGQGLEFLIYFQGNSAPDKSGLPSDRFSAERTGGSVSTLTIQRTQQEDSAVYLCASSSLADTQYFGPGTRLTVL.

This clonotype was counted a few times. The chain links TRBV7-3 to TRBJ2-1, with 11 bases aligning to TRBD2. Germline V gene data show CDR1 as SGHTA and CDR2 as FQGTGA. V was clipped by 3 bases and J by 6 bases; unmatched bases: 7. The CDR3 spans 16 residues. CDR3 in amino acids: CASSFLLAGAVNEQFF. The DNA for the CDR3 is TGTGCCAGCAGCTTCCTACTAGCGGGGGCCGTCAATGAGCAGTTCTTC.

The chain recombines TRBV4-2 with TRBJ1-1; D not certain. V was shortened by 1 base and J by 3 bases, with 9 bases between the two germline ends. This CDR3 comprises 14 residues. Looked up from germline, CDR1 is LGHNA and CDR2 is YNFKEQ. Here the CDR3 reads CASSQGKGDTEAFF. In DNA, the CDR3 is TGTGCCAGCAGCCAAGGGAAAGGAGACACTGAAGCTTTCTTT.

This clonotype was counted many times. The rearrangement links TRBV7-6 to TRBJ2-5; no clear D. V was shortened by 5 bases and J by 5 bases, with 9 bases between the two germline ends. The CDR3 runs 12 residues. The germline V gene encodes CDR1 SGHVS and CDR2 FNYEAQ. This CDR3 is CASSRSRETQYF. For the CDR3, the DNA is TGTGCCAGCAGCCGTAGCCGCGAGACCCAGTACTTC.

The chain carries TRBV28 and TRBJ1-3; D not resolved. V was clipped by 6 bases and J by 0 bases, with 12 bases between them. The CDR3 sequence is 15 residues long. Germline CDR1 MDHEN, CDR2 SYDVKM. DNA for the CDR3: TGTGCCAGCAGCTATGGGTCCCTCTCTGGAAACACCATATATTTT. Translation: CASSYGSLSGNTIYF.

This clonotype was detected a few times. The CDR3 region is CASSSEDRDPYEQYV. The CDR3 DNA reads as TGTGCCAGCAGCTCCGAGGACAGGGACCCCTACGAGCAGTACGTC. This sequence joins TRBV7-9 and TRBJ2-7, with 8 bases fitting TRBD1. CDR1 and CDR2 (germline): SEHNR, FQNEAQ (reference sequence). With V trimmed by 4 bases and J by 2 bases, 7 bases remained unmatched. The CDR3 is made up of 15 amino acids.

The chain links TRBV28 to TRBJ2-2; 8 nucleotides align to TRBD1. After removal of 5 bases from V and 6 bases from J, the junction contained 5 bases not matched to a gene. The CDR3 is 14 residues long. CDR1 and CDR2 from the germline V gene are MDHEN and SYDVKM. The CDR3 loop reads CASSPDRASGELFF. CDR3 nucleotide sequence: TGTGCCAGCAGTCCGGACAGGGCCTCCGGGGAGCTGTTTTTT.